A selection of T cell receptor beta chains follows, all from one sample in a study of blood T cells in healthy people across ages. TCRdb analysed the 5' RACE reads with MiXCR anew, one entry per CDR3 protein. The sample has about 580,000 distinct CDR3 sequences, roughly 48% seen once. The sample consisted of blood. The receptors here all came from an older man in good health. The CDR3 runs from the conserved cysteine through the conserved F or W. The order of the fields is clone size, V gene, CDR3 protein. Size values are once, few and many counts, or a class for expanded clones, and some rows have none.

-	TRBV28	CASGQMGTEAFF
-	TRBV9	CASSSRDRGYELFF
-	TRBV3-1	CASSARGSPGTEAFF
-	TRBV4-3	CASSHRTTRGPQYF
few	TRBV5-1	CASSLAGGVYNEQFF
few	TRBV7-2	CASSLAMGENTEAFF
once	TRBV12-3/TRBV12-4	CASSPSTGLNQPQHF
many	TRBV6-6	CASSFPQGRLGDNEQFF
-	TRBV20-1	CSAPTSGSMRNGQFF
-	TRBV5-6	CASSPTGTVPYEQYF
-	TRBV6-5	CASTTGVLDSPLHF
few	TRBV20-1	CSASLAKRNQPQHF
few	TRBV9	CASSVARGIPETQYF
few	TRBV12-3/TRBV12-4	CASSLQPFSYNEQFF
-	TRBV3-1	CASSQQVTDTQYF
-	TRBV6-5	CASSYSRSAGGEQYF
-	TRBV20-1	CSARNIGHQPLNTEAFF
-	TRBV15	CATSREGGVNTEAFF
many	TRBV20-1	CSARDLQETQYF
-	TRBV3-1	CASSRTGTRSEQYF
-	TRBV10-3	CAISESGRGQYNEQFF
-	TRBV15	CATRGTSGGSSYNEQFF
-	TRBV6-1	CALRGQGAPYEQYF
-	TRBV28	CASSPIAPPSEQYF
many	TRBV6-6	CASRGAGTDEQFF
few	TRBV11-2	CASSLVGTSGTNEQFF
-	TRBV6-2/TRBV6-3	CASRQQMNTEAFF
few	TRBV7-2	CASSKEGLAGVSEQYF
-	TRBV7-6	CASSRGGVLSYEQYF
-	TRBV28	CASSSGTGVYTEAFF
-	TRBV29-1	CSVRQGSNTGELFF
-	TRBV7-2	CASSSDVHEQFF
-	TRBV7-8	CASSYRQGMEEQYF
-	TRBV13	CASSLLKGRTELFF
-	TRBV9	CASSPRLAGGRAYYNEQFF
-	TRBV29-1	CSVVGDEQYF
many	TRBV7-2	CASSLVGTDTQYF
-	TRBV5-6	CASSFLAGGSEQYF
-	TRBV7-2	CASSSRTSGSLAYEQYF
-	TRBV7-2	CASSPSGGGTDAQYF
-	TRBV7-2	CASSAPSGGGIDTQYF
-	TRBV7-2	CASSLEADQETQYF
once	TRBV7-9	CASSFRPGGPGNTIYF
few	TRBV3-1	CASSQDRGQTGTEAFF
-	TRBV5-1	CASEPGTGNTEAFF
-	TRBV12-3/TRBV12-4	CAILRTSGRAGSYNEQYF
-	TRBV27	CASSSEGQTYNEQFF
-	TRBV6-6	CASSDSGGGYTYEQYF
few	TRBV7-2	CASSLDWLNNEQFF
-	TRBV29-1	CSSNSYEQYF
few	TRBV5-1	CASSLSGSAYEQYF
-	TRBV7-7	CASSLGAGAPYEQFF
few	TRBV11-2	CASSLPEGLNTIVALTGSYNEQFF
-	TRBV28	CASRKPGQGDNQPQHF
-	TRBV5-6	CASSLGVTGRGEKLFF
-	TRBV24-1	CATSDLRAGLYNEQFF
-	TRBV5-1	CASSLTGQATDTQYF
-	TRBV4-3	CASSHDQGQGNYGYTF
-	TRBV4-2	CASSQDPVRGTEAFF